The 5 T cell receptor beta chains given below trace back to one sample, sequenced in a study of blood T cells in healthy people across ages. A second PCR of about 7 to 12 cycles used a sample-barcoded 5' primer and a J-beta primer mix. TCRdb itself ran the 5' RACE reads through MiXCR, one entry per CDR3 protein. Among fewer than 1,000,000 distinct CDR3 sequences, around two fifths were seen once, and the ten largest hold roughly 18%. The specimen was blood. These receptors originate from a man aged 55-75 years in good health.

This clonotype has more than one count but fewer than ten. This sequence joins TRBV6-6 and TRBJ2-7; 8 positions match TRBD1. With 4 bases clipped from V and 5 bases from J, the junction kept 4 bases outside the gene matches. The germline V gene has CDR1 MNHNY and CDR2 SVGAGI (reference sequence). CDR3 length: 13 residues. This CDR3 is CASSSGQGHEQYF. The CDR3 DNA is TGTGCCAGCAGTTCAGGACAGGGCCACGAGCAGTACTTC.

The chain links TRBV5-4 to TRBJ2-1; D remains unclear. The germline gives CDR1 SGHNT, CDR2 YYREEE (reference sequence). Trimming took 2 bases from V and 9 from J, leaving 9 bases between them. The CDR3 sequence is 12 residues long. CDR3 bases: TGTGCCAGCAGCTTAGGTCCGCGTGAGCAGTTCTTC. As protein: CASSLGPREQFF.

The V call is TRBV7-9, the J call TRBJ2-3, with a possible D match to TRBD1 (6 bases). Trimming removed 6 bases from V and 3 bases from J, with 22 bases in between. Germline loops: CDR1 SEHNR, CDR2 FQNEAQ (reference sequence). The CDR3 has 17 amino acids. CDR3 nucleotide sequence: TGTGCCAGCAGTCCCCAGTCAGGGCAGGGGAAGACAGATACGCAGTATTTT. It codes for CASSPQSGQGKTDTQYF.

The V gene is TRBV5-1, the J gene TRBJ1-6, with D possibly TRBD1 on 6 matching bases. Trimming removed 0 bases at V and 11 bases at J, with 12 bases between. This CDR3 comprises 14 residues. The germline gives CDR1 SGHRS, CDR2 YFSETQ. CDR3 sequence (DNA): TGCGCCAGCAGCTTGGGAGGGACAATCGCACCCCTCCACTTT. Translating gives CASSLGGTIAPLHF.

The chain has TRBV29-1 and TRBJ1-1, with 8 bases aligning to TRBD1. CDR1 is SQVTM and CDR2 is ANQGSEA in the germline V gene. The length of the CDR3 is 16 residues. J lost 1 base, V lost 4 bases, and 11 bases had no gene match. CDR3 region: CSVGGGDRLRNTEAFF. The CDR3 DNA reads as TGCAGCGTTGGAGGCGGGGACAGGTTGAGGAACACTGAAGCTTTCTTT. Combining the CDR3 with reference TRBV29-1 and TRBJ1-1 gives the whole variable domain SAVISQKPSRDICQRGTSLTIQCQVDSQVTMMFWYRQQPGQSLTLIATANQGSEATYESGFVIDKFPISRPNLTFSTLTVSNMSPEDSSIYLCSVGGGDRLRNTEAFFGQGTRLTVV.